This entry describes one TCR beta chain. Only in-frame clones appear in the TCRdb table, and some are missing; sequencing was by immunoSEQ multiplex PCR. The sample contains approximately 5,800 clones, 55% to 75% of which appear only once. Tumor samples were taken before definitive surgery or chemotherapy. This sample was taken from a study of high-grade serous ovarian cancer treatment subgroups. The CDR3 spans 15 residues. Per germline, CDR1 SGHAT and CDR2 FQNNGV. After removal of 7 bases from V and 7 bases from J, the junction contained 10 bases not matched to a gene. The specimen was tumor tissue. This clonotype was obtained from a human donor with high-grade serous ovarian cancer. The chain couples TRBV11-2 to TRBJ2-7; TRBD2 aligns across 13 bases. CDR3: CASTHTSGGAEEQYF. The CDR3, as DNA: TGTGCCAGCACCCACACTAGCGGGGGGGCAGAGGAGCAGTACTTC.